This TCR beta chain emerged from a study of CD8 T cells in Susac syndrome. RNA was extracted with the RNeasy kit, and a quantity of roughly 0.45 to 1 ug was reverse transcribed using random hexamers. Using its own MiXCR run on the immunoSEQ multiplex PCR reads, TCRdb lists one record per CDR3 protein. The table lists 250,000 to 300,000 distinct CDR3 sequences, around nine tenths of them singletons. This CDR3 region has 17 residues. The germline gives CDR1 SGHDN, CDR2 FVKESK. The V segment lost 2 bases and the J segment 6 bases; nucleotides outside the gene matches: 6. This clonotype originated in a human donor with multiple sclerosis. The chain employs TRBV14 and TRBJ2-1; 14 nucleotides line up with TRBD2. The material sequenced was CD8+ T cells from PBMCs. The CDR3 sequence is CASSQKGLAGEGNEQFF. CDR3 sequence (DNA): TGTGCCAGCAGCCAAAAGGGACTAGCGGGAGAGGGCAATGAGCAGTTCTTC.